This T cell receptor beta chain is drawn from a study of CD8+ T cells in alopecia areata. Isolated RNA was reverse transcribed into cDNA used as the sequencing template. The method was immunoSEQ multiplex PCR; TCRdb's version includes in-frame clones alone and lacks a portion of them. The repertoire includes roughly 190,000 clones, 50% to 70% of them detected once, and approximately 1.4% sits in the top ten. As concerns this clone: What it binds is not known.

Study findings and constraints: In lesional scalp, particularly from alopecia totalis/universalis, clonality was higher than in normal scalp.

Treatment meaning: oral pan-JAK inhibitor, 5-10 mg twice daily. V lost 4 bases and J 7 bases, leaving 11 bases between the germline ends. The CDR3 sequence is 12 residues long. CDR1 is SQVTM, CDR2 ANQGSEA, per germline. The sequencing used CD4+ T cells sorted from blood, collected at approximately week 49, from a patient treated with tofacitinib. J is TRBJ1-5 and V is TRBV29-1; D unclear. The TCR comes from a human donor with alopecia areata. The CDR3 protein is CSVVVDGQPQHF. Written as DNA, the CDR3 is TGCAGCGTTGTTGTGGATGGGCAGCCCCAGCATTTT.